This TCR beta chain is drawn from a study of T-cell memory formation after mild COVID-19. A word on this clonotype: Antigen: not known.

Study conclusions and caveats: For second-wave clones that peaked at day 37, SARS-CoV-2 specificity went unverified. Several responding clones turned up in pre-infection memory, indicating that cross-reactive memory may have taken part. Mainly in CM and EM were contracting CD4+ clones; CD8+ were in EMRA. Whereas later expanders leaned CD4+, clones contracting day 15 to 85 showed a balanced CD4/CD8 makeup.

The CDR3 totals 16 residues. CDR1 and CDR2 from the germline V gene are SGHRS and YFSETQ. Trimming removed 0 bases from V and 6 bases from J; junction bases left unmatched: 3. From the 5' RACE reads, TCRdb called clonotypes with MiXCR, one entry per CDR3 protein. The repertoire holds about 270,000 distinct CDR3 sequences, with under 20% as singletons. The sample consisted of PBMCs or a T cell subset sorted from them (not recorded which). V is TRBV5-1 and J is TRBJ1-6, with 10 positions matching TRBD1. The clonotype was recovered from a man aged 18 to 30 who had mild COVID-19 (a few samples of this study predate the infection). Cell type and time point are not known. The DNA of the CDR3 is TGCGCCAGCAGCTTGGGGGACAGGGGATCTAATTCACCCCTCCACTTT. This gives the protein CASSLGDRGSNSPLHF.